This T cell receptor beta chain was profiled in a study of T cell responses to AZD1222 COVID-19 vaccine. Study-level results: The breadth and depth of Spike-specific TCRs increased once two AZD1222 doses had been given. Per reports, nearly half of all spike-specific TCRs target regions that are unmutated in variants.

Germline trimming cut 3 bases from V and 7 bases from J; bases unmatched to any gene: 0. The CDR3 consists of 11 residues. The germline V gene encodes CDR1 LGHDT and CDR2 YNNKEL (reference sequence). Data came from immunoSEQ multiplex PCR; TCRdb stores just in-frame clones and leaves some out. The sample consists of around 120,000 clones, roughly 90% of them appearing once. Points on this clone: Its target is not known.

This clonotype was obtained from an adult in good health. Sequenced material: peripheral blood, taken on day 0 of AZD1222 vaccination. This chain links TRBV3-1 (or the pseudogene TRBV3-2) with TRBJ2-7; 7 nucleotides line up with TRBD2. CDR3 sequence reads: CASSQGGEQYF. The CDR3 DNA follows: TGTGCCAGCAGCCAGGGGGGGGAGCAGTACTTC.